Presented here are 9 T cell receptor beta chains from one specimen sequenced in a study of blood T cell repertoires in COVID-19. TCRdb's table, derived via immunoSEQ multiplex PCR, lists solely in-frame clones and lacks some. The sample contains roughly 80,000 clones, roughly four fifths of which appear only once. The specimen sequenced was peripheral blood. The source of these receptors is a man older than 75 with acute or convalescent COVID-19.

The V gene is TRBV5-1, the J gene TRBJ2-4; 9 bases map to TRBD1. The CDR3 length is 16 residues. The V gene's germline CDR1 is SGHRS and CDR2 YFSETQ. The V and J ends lost 0 bases and 2 bases, in that order; junction bases with no gene match: 3. CDR3 region: CASSLADRGTKNIQYF. In DNA form, the CDR3 reads TGCGCCAGCAGCTTGGCGGACAGGGGAACCAAAAACATTCAGTACTTC.

This clone was recorded once. Written as DNA, the CDR3 is TGTGCCAGTAGACAGGGCTCCAACACCGGGGAGCTGTTTTTT. This encodes CASRQGSNTGELFF. The chain employs TRBV19 and TRBJ2-2, with a tentative D call TRBD1 (6 bases). The CDR3 is 14 amino acids. The germline gives CDR1 LNHDA, CDR2 SQIVND (reference sequence). The V gene lost 6 bases and the J gene lost 2 bases, with 10 bases spanning the gap.

V gene TRBV10-3 combines with J gene TRBJ2-6; 7 bases match TRBD1. Losses at the gene ends were 0 bases for V and 3 bases for J; bases not matched to a gene: 2. There are 16 residues in the CDR3. Germline V CDR1 and CDR2: ENHRY, SYGVKD. The CDR3, as DNA: TGTGCCATCAGTGAGTCAGGGGGCGGTGGGGCCAACGTCCTGACTTTC. Protein product: CAISESGGGGANVLTF.

This clone was detected a few times. Other DNA sequences in the same sample also yield this CDR3. The chain is built from TRBV14 and TRBJ2-3; D possibly corresponds to TRBD2 (5 bases). This CDR3 is built from 15 residues. Deletions cut 4 bases from V and 0 bases from J, with 11 bases between. Germline loops: CDR1 SGHDN, CDR2 FVKESK. This CDR3 reads CASSRQLVSTDTQYF. The DNA of the CDR3 is TGTGCCAGCAGCCGCCAACTAGTAAGCACAGATACGCAGTATTTT. The full variable domain, with the rest looked up from reference TRBV14 and TRBJ2-3, is EAGVTQFPSHSVIEKGQTVTLRCDPISGHDNLYWYRRVMGKEIKFLLHFVKESKQDESGMPNNRFLAERTGGTYSTLKVQPAELEDSGVYFCASSRQLVSTDTQYFGPGTRLTVL.

The rearrangement joins TRBV6-5 to TRBJ1-2; TRBD1 agrees at 9 bases. V lost 5 bases and J lost 7; bases outside the gene matches: 5. The length of the CDR3 is 13 residues. The germline V gene encodes CDR1 MNHEY and CDR2 SVGAGI. The CDR3 DNA reads TGTGCCAGCAGTCTTCGGACAGGGGTTGGCTACACCTTC. Its protein is CASSLRTGVGYTF.

This chain joins TRBV15 and TRBJ2-5, with D possibly TRBD2 on 5 matching bases. This CDR3 is 15 amino acids long. Germline V lookup: CDR1 LNHNV, CDR2 YYDKDF (reference sequence). V shed 4 bases and J shed 2 bases, with 14 bases lying between them. The CDR3 here is CATSKGKSGQETQYF. Here the CDR3 DNA reads TGTGCCACCAGCAAAGGAAAGAGCGGTCAAGAGACCCAGTACTTC.

The rearrangement uses TRBV7-3 and TRBJ2-3, with 9 positions matching TRBD2. This CDR3 region has 16 residues. The germline V gene has CDR1 SGHTA and CDR2 FQGTGA. J gave up 5 bases and V 1 base, and 7 bases lay outside the gene matches. The CDR3 DNA sequence: TGTGCCAGCAGCTTAAGAGCGGGGGGCCGAGGAGATACGCAGTATTTT. Translating it yields CASSLRAGGRGDTQYF.

A note on this clone: Other DNA sequences from this sample encode an identical CDR3 as well. This sequence joins TRBV5-4 and TRBJ2-5; D remains unclear. Germline CDR1 is SGHNT and CDR2 is YYREEE (reference sequence). The CDR3 sequence is 11 residues long. Between the trimmed V and J ends, which lost 3 bases and 3 bases, there was a span of 3 bases. The CDR3 DNA follows: TGTGCCAGCAGCTCAAAAGAGACCCAGTACTTC. Amino acid sequence: CASSSKETQYF.

The J gene is TRBJ1-1, the V gene TRBV21-1; the table assigns TRBD1, which was not confirmed against the DNA. TRBV21-1 is recorded as a pseudogene. The CDR3 is 17 amino acids. The CDR3 DNA sequence: TGTGCCAGCAGCAAAAGCCCTATACAGGGAAGGAACACTGAAGCTTTCTTT. Encoded protein: CASSKSPIQGRNTEAFF.